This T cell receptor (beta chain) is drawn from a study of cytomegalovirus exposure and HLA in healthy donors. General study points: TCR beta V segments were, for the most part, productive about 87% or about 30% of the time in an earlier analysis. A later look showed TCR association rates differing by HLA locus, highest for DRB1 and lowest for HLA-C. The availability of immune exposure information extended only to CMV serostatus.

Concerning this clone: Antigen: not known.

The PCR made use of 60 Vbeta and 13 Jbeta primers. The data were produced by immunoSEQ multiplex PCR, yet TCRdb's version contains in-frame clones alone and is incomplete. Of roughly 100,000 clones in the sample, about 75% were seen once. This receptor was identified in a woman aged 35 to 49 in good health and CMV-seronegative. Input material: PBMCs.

CDR3 loop: CASSPGQGASYNSPLHF. The CDR3 region has the DNA TGTGCCAGCAGCCCGGGACAGGGGGCTTCCTATAATTCACCCCTCCACTTT. V is TRBV5-8 and J is TRBJ1-6; 12 bases agree with TRBD1. The CDR3 sequence is 17 residues long. The J segment lost 1 base and the V segment lost 4 bases, leaving 3 bases of the junction unmatched. CDR1 SGHTS and CDR2 YDEGEE come from the germline V gene.